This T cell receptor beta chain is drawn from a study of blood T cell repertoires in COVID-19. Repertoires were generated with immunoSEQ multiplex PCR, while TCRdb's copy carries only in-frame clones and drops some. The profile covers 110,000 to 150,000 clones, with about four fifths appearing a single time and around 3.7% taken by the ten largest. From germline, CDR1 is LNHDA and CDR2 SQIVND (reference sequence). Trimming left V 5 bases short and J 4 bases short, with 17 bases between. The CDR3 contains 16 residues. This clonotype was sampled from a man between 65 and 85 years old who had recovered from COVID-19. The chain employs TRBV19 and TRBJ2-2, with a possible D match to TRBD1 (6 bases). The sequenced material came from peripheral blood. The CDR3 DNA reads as TGTGCCAGTAGTTCTTGGACAGTAACGGGCACCGGGGAGCTGTTTTTT. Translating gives CASSSWTVTGTGELFF.